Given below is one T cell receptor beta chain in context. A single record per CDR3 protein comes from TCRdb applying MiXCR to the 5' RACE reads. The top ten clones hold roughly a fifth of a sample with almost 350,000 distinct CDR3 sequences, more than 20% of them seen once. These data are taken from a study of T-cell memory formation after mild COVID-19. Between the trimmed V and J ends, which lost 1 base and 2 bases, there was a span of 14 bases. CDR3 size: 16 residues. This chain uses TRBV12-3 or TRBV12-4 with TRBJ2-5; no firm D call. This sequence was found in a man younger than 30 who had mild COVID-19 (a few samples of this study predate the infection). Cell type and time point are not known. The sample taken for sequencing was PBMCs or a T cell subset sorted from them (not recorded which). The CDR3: CASSLVPSRRQETQYF. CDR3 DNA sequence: TGTGCCAGCAGTTTAGTTCCCAGCCGGCGGCAAGAGACCCAGTACTTC.